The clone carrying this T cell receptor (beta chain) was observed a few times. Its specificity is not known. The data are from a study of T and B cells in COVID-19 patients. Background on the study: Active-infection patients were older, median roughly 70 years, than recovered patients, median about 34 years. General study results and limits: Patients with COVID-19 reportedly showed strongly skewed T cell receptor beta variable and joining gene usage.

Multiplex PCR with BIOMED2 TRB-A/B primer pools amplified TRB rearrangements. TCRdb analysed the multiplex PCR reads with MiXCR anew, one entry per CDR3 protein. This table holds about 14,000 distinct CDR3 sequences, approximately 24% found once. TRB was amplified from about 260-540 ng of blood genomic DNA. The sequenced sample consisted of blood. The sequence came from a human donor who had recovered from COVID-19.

The DNA for the CDR3 is TGTGCCAGCACGGCGGGACAGGTGGTTAACGAGCAGTACTTC. Translation gives CASTAGQVVNEQYF. J is TRBJ2-7 and V is TRBV6-1; 8 bases fit TRBD1. J lost 5 bases, V lost 7 bases, and 10 bases had no gene match. The CDR3 has 14 residues. CDR1 and CDR2 (germline): MNHNS, SASEGT.